The 31 T cell receptor beta chains below come from one sample, sequenced in a study of cytomegalovirus exposure and HLA in healthy donors (dated by TCRdb to about 2017). Library prep was done by the immunoSEQ multiplex PCR assay. For the multiplex PCR, a mixture combining 60 forward primers for TCR Vbeta segments and 13 reverse primers for TCR Jbeta segments was used. TCRdb re-hosts the immuneACCESS table, in-frame sequences only. Its copies lack some clones; in the studies checked, an unresolved V gene accounts for under half of them, and the cause for the rest is not known. This sample has over 100,000 clones in its table, and 63% of those were observed once. The ten largest clones capture approximately 4.3% of the sample. The source material was PBMCs. All receptors come from a human donor in good health.

The chain couples TRBV4-1 to TRBJ1-2; D might be TRBD1 (5 bases). V lost 0 bases and J lost 8, with 16 bases in between. Germline CDR1 and CDR2: MGHRA and YSYEKL. This CDR3 is built from 15 residues. The CDR3: CASSQEWTGDQGYTF. CDR3 DNA: TGCGCCAGCAGCCAAGAATGGACGGGGGATCAGGGCTACACCTTC.

This clone showed up just a few times. The genes are TRBV10-1 and TRBJ2-1, with D unclear. The length of the CDR3 is 16 residues. V shed 3 bases and J shed 0 bases, with 12 bases lying between them. CDR1 and CDR2 from the germline V gene are WNHNN and SYGVQD (reference sequence). This chain's CDR3 is CASSDPGPLSYNEQFF. For the CDR3, the DNA is TGCGCCAGCAGTGATCCCGGTCCTCTCTCCTACAATGAGCAGTTCTTC.

The chain links TRBV5-1 to TRBJ1-3; TRBD1 might be the D (6 bases). Deletions cut 0 bases from V and 11 bases from J, with 12 bases between. Germline lookup yields CDR1 SGHRS and CDR2 YFSETQ. CDR3 length: 13 residues. The CDR3 region has the DNA TGCGCCAGCAGCTTGGACACAGGGAGCCCCATATATTTT. Residues: CASSLDTGSPIYF.

The CDR3 here is CASSVARQAYEQYF. Here the CDR3 DNA reads TGTGCCAGCAGTGTAGCCCGCCAGGCCTACGAGCAGTACTTC. The rearrangement uses TRBV6-1 and TRBJ2-7; D unclear. The CDR3 consists of 14 residues. Between the trimmed V and J ends, which lost 4 bases and 2 bases, there was a span of 12 bases. Germline V CDR1 and CDR2: MNHNS, SASEGT.

The chain recombines TRBV6-1 with TRBJ2-6; D gene ambiguous. Germline V gene lookup returns CDR1 MNHNS and CDR2 SASEGT. The length of the CDR3 is 16 residues. V was shortened by 4 bases and J by 0 bases, with 10 bases between the two germline ends. In nucleotides, the CDR3 is TGTGCCAGCAGTGCCAAGCCCTCCTCTGGGGCCAACGTCCTGACTTTC. Translated: CASSAKPSSGANVLTF.

This clone was found a few times. This rearrangement joins TRBV4-2 to TRBJ1-2; 7 bases are shared with TRBD1. There are 16 residues in the CDR3. Germline CDR1 LGHNA, CDR2 YNFKEQ. Trimming removed 1 base from V and 0 bases from J; junction bases left unmatched: 5. This CDR3 reads CASSQGQGKTNYGYTF. CDR3 in DNA: TGTGCCAGCAGCCAAGGACAGGGAAAAACTAACTATGGCTACACCTTC.

The CDR3 nucleotides read TGTGCCAGCAGAGGTCAACTAGGGGATACGCAGTATTTT. It codes for CASRGQLGDTQYF. The rearrangement uses TRBV2 and TRBJ2-3, with a possible D match to TRBD2 (5 bases). The CDR3 is made up of 13 amino acids. V lost 6 bases, J lost 6 bases, and 13 bases lay in between. CDR1 SNHLY and CDR2 FYNNEI come from the germline V gene.

This chain links TRBV7-9 with TRBJ1-4; maybe TRBD1 (5 bases). Trimming left V 0 bases short and J 8 bases short, with 13 bases between. CDR1 is SEHNR, CDR2 FQNEAQ, per germline (reference sequence). The CDR3 spans 15 residues. The CDR3 sequence: CASSLAGPSKEKLFF. The DNA of the CDR3 is TGTGCCAGCAGCTTAGCGGGGCCAAGTAAGGAAAAACTGTTTTTT.

The rearrangement joins TRBV18 to TRBJ2-5; TRBD1 might be the D (6 bases). There are 15 residues in the CDR3. V lost 3 bases and J 1 base, leaving 12 bases between the germline ends. CDR1 and CDR2 (germline): KGHSH, LQKENI. CDR3 amino acids: CASSPSEDSQETQYF. The CDR3 nucleotides are TGTGCCAGCTCACCCTCCGAGGACAGCCAAGAGACCCAGTACTTC.

This chain uses TRBV18 with TRBJ2-3; TRBD1 matches 8 bases. V shed 7 bases, J shed 0 bases, and the junction held 9 bases outside the gene matches. The CDR3 length is 16 residues. Germline V gene data show CDR1 as KGHSH and CDR2 as LQKENI. The CDR3 region is CASLKRGQASTDTQYF. CDR3 in DNA: TGTGCCAGCTTAAAAAGGGGACAGGCTAGCACAGATACGCAGTATTTT. The full variable domain, in which reference TRBV18 and TRBJ2-3 provide the parts outside the CDR3, is NAGVMQNPRHLVRRRGQEARLRCSPMKGHSHVYWYRQLPEEGLKFMVYLQKENIIDESGMPKERFSAEFPKEGPSILRIQQVVRGDSAAYFCASLKRGQASTDTQYFGPGTRLTVL.

This clone was counted a single time. This chain connects TRBV7-9 to TRBJ1-1; D may be TRBD1 (5 bases). The CDR3 totals 13 residues. CDR1 is SEHNR, CDR2 FQNEAQ, per germline (reference sequence). The germline V and J ends were trimmed by 4 bases and 10 bases, with 16 bases remaining between them. The CDR3: CASSYGSAQGAFF. The CDR3 nucleotides are TGTGCCAGCAGCTATGGTTCGGCCCAGGGAGCTTTCTTT.

The sample holds a few counts of this clone. This chain connects TRBV10-1 to TRBJ2-1; no firm D call. Looked up from germline, CDR1 is WNHNN and CDR2 is SYGVQD (reference sequence). This CDR3 contains 16 residues. Trimming stripped 3 bases from V and 0 bases from J, with 12 bases between. The CDR3 is CASSEEATSSYNEQFF. The CDR3 nucleotides are TGCGCCAGCAGTGAAGAGGCTACAAGCTCCTACAATGAGCAGTTCTTC.

This chain joins TRBV30 and TRBJ2-1, with 9 bases aligning to TRBD1. Trimming at V came to 8 bases and at J to 3 bases, leaving 5 bases not matched to a gene. Germline V gene data show CDR1 as GTSNPN and CDR2 as SVGIG (reference sequence). This CDR3 has 13 amino acids. CDR3 sequence: CAGSGQGYNEQFF. For the CDR3, the DNA is TGTGCCGGATCGGGACAGGGCTACAATGAGCAGTTCTTC.

This clone was seen a handful of times. The chain is built from TRBV18 and TRBJ1-2; 8 nucleotides agree with TRBD1. V was pared by 2 bases and J by 0 bases, with 5 bases of the junction left unmatched. The CDR3 runs to 16 residues. From germline, CDR1 is KGHSH and CDR2 LQKENI. Here the CDR3 DNA reads TGTGCCAGCTCACCAAAACAGGGGGGGACTAACTATGGCTACACCTTC. Translated, it gives CASSPKQGGTNYGYTF. The entire variable domain, with the rest obtained from reference TRBV18 and TRBJ1-2, is as follows: NAGVMQNPRHLVRRRGQEARLRCSPMKGHSHVYWYRQLPEEGLKFMVYLQKENIIDESGMPKERFSAEFPKEGPSILRIQQVVRGDSAAYFCASSPKQGGTNYGYTFGSGTRLTVV.

The chain uses TRBV29-1 and TRBJ1-1; D remains ambiguous. The V and J ends lost 5 bases and 7 bases respectively, with 11 bases between them. The germline CDR1 and CDR2 sequences are SQVTM and ANQGSEA. This CDR3 is built from 11 residues. CDR3 sequence (DNA): TGCAGCGTTTACGAGGAGGTTGAAGCTTTCTTT. Encoded protein: CSVYEEVEAFF.

This clone has a handful of counts. The chain combines TRBV20-1 with TRBJ1-1, with TRBD1 matching over 8 bases. From germline, CDR1 is DFQATT and CDR2 SNEGSKA (reference sequence). The J segment lost 12 bases and the V segment lost 4 bases, leaving 7 bases of the junction unmatched. CDR3 size: 11 residues. The CDR3 here is CSATKQGVPFF. As DNA, the CDR3 is TGCAGTGCTACTAAACAGGGGGTCCCTTTCTTT.

The J gene is TRBJ2-3, the V gene TRBV6-1, with D perhaps TRBD1 (5 bases). The CDR3 is 15 amino acids. Trimming pared 5 bases from V and 0 bases from J, leaving 12 bases between. Germline CDR1 MNHNS, CDR2 SASEGT. DNA for the CDR3: TGTGCCAGCAGTTTGACAGCTTCTAGCACAGATACGCAGTATTTT. Translating it yields CASSLTASSTDTQYF.

J is TRBJ2-1 and V is TRBV5-1; weak D call: TRBD2 (5 bases). Germline V gene sequence: CDR1 SGHRS, CDR2 YFSETQ. The V and J ends lost 0 bases and 8 bases respectively, with 27 bases between them. This CDR3 contains 19 residues. This CDR3 reads CASSLEVGSPSLTADEQFF. The CDR3 DNA follows: TGCGCCAGCAGCTTGGAAGTTGGGAGTCCCAGTCTTACTGCGGATGAGCAGTTCTTC.

The chain recombines TRBV7-3 with TRBJ2-5; no definite D call. Germline CDR1 reads SGHTA; CDR2 reads FQGTGA. The CDR3 sequence is 12 residues long. Deletions cut 3 bases from V and 5 bases from J, with 7 bases between. DNA for the CDR3: TGTGCCAGCAGCTTTCACGGGGAGACCCAGTACTTC. It yields the protein CASSFHGETQYF. Combining the CDR3 with reference TRBV7-3 and TRBJ2-5 gives the whole variable domain GAGVSQTPSNKVTEKGKYVELRCDPISGHTALYWYRQSLGQGPEFLIYFQGTGAADDSGLPNDRFFAVRPEGSVSTLKIQRTERGDSAVYLCASSFHGETQYFGPGTRLLVL.

This clone appeared once. The J gene is TRBJ1-3, the V gene TRBV11-2; D not certain. This CDR3 region has 11 residues. Trimming stripped 5 bases from V and 7 bases from J, with 6 bases between. In germline, CDR1 is SGHAT, CDR2 FQNNGV. The CDR3 coding sequence is TGTGCCAGCAGCCCCGGGAACACCATATATTTT. Translating it yields CASSPGNTIYF.

The chain joins TRBV5-4 to TRBJ2-1, with D maybe TRBD2 (5 bases). Germline V lookup: CDR1 SGHNT, CDR2 YYREEE (reference sequence). The CDR3 runs 10 residues. Trimming took off 4 bases at V and 9 bases at J, with 5 bases between the two ends. Here the CDR3 reads CASSGSEQFF. The DNA for the CDR3 is TGTGCCAGCAGCGGGAGTGAGCAGTTCTTC.

The gene calls are TRBV6-1 and TRBJ2-1; 7 nucleotides align to TRBD2. The junction had 7 bases not matched to a gene; V was cut back by 1 base and J by 7 bases. CDR3 length equals 15 residues. Germline V gene lookup returns CDR1 MNHNS and CDR2 SASEGT. The CDR3 is CASSEEGGGLNEQFF. For the CDR3, the DNA is TGTGCCAGCAGTGAAGAGGGCGGGGGACTGAATGAGCAGTTCTTC.

This chain links TRBV27 with TRBJ2-2; the match to TRBD2 covers 16 bases. This CDR3 is built from 18 residues. V lost 4 bases to trimming and J lost 7 bases; unmatched junction nucleotides: 9. Germline CDR1 reads MNHEY; CDR2 reads SMNVEV (reference sequence). CDR3 coding DNA: TGTGCCAGCAGTTACCGATTGGGGACTAGCGGGAGGGTCGGGGAGCTGTTTTTT. It codes for CASSYRLGTSGRVGELFF.

This rearrangement joins TRBV11-2 to TRBJ2-5, with TRBD2 as a possible D gene (6 bases). V was trimmed by 5 bases and J by 5 bases, leaving 24 bases between them. Germline CDR1 SGHAT, CDR2 FQNNGV. The CDR3 contains 17 residues. CDR3 amino acids: CASSLPSGTQGEETQYF. The CDR3 nucleotides are TGTGCCAGCAGCCTCCCTTCCGGGACTCAAGGAGAGGAGACCCAGTACTTC.

This clone was counted between two and nine times. The V and J genes are TRBV2 and TRBJ2-7, with no clear D. V dropped 9 bases and J dropped 3 bases, with 9 bases sitting between them. Germline CDR1 is SNHLY and CDR2 is FYNNEI. The CDR3 spans 11 residues. The CDR3 coding sequence is TGTGCCAGTTCAACCTACTACGAGCAGTACTTC. This codes for CASSTYYEQYF.

J is TRBJ2-3 and V is TRBV6-6; 9 bases align to TRBD2. The CDR3 runs 16 residues. J gave up 5 bases and V 7 bases, and 13 bases lay outside the gene matches. Germline V lookup: CDR1 MNHNY, CDR2 SVGAGI (reference sequence). The CDR3 bases are TGTGCCAGCACCCCCCGGGGCGGGAGGGCGAGAGATACGCAGTATTTT. It is translated as CASTPRGGRARDTQYF.

This chain joins TRBV30 and TRBJ1-6; possibly TRBD1 for D (5 bases). Trimming took off 2 bases at V and 8 bases at J, with 10 bases between the two ends. The germline CDR1 and CDR2 sequences are GTSNPN and SVGIG (reference sequence). The CDR3 totals 13 residues. CDR3 bases: TGTGCCTGGAGTACAGGTCTGGATTCACCCCTCCACTTT. Residues: CAWSTGLDSPLHF.

The chain uses TRBV27 and TRBJ2-1; 10 bases match TRBD2. The CDR3 has 14 amino acids. The trim removed 5 bases at V and 9 bases at J, leaving 7 bases unmatched. CDR1 MNHEY and CDR2 SMNVEV come from the germline V gene (reference sequence). The CDR3, as DNA: TGTGCCAGCAGTGGGCTAGCGGGAGTTGCTGAGCAGTTCTTC. Translated: CASSGLAGVAEQFF.

V is TRBV9 and J is TRBJ1-2; maybe TRBD1 (5 bases). The CDR3 is made up of 15 amino acids. CDR1 and CDR2 from the germline V gene are SGDLS and YYNGEE. The germline V and J ends were trimmed by 4 bases and 3 bases, with 16 bases remaining between them. CDR3: CASSPRSRQHYGYTF. The CDR3, as DNA: TGTGCCAGCAGCCCCCGCTCTCGACAGCACTATGGCTACACCTTC.

V usage is TRBV2 and J usage is TRBJ1-5, with D maybe TRBD1 (5 bases). This CDR3 is 15 amino acids long. Trimming left V 9 bases short and J 1 base short, with 16 bases between. Germline lookup yields CDR1 SNHLY and CDR2 FYNNEI. The CDR3 sequence: CASSIRGISNQPQHF. The CDR3, as DNA: TGTGCCAGTTCCATAAGGGGAATCAGCAATCAGCCCCAGCATTTT.

The J gene is TRBJ2-2, the V gene TRBV18; 7 bases are shared with TRBD1. The CDR3 sequence is 16 residues long. With 3 bases clipped from V and 1 base from J, the junction kept 5 bases outside the gene matches. Per germline, CDR1 KGHSH and CDR2 LQKENI. CDR3 in DNA: TGTGCCAGCTCACCGTACAGGGGTCAGAACACCGGGGAGCTGTTTTTT. It specifies CASSPYRGQNTGELFF.